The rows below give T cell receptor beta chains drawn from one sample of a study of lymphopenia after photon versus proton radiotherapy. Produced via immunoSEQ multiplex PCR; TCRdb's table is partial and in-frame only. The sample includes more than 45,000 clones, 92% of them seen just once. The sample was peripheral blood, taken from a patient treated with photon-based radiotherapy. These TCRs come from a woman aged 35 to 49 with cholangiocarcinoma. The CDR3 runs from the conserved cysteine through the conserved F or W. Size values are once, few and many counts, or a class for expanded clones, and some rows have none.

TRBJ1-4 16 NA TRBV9 CASSVDNGGTNEKLFF
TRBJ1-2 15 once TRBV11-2 CASSPGQGLGDGYTF
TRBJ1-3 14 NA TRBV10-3 CAIITGKRENTIYF
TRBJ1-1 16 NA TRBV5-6 CASSISARVGNTEAFF
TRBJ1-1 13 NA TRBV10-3 CAIRVTSNTEAFF
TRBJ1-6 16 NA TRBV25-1 CASSLGDRGLRSPLHF
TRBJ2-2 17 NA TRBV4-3 CASSPGTSGLGTGELFF
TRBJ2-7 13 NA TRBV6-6 CALAAGGRTEQYF
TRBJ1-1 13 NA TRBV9 CASSPTSWTEAFF
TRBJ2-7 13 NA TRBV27 CASRNTGTYEQYF
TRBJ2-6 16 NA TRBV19 CASIQGFISGANVLTF
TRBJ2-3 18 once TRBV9 CASSVEGLAGGITDTQYF
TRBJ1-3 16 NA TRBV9 CASSVGSETTGNTIYF
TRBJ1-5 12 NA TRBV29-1 CSVGGSNQPQHF
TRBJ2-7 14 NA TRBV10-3 CAISEARATYEQYF
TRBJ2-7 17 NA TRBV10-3 CAISEGLAEISSYEQYF
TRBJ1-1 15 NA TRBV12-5 CASGLVPDLNTEAFF
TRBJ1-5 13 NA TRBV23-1 CASSLCYNQPQHF
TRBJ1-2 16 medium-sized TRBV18 CASSPFPNSPNYGYTF
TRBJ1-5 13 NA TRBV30 CAWSAGLNQPQHF
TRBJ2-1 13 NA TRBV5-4 CASSLALLNEQFF
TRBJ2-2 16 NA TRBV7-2 CASSSQPSANTGELFF
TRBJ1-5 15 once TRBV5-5 CASSLEQGPNQPQHF
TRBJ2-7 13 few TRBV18 CASSPGTTWEQYF
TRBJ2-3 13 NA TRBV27 CASSFGGTDTQYF
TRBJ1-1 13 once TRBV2 CASSDGTNTEAFF
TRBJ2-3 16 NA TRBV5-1 CASSLGRTRLTDTQYF
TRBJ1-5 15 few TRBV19 CASRLGARNNQPQHF
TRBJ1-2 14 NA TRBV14 CASSQGQAYYGYTF
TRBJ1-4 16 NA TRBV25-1 CASSQRLSSEDEKLFF
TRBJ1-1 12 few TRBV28 CASSSVNTEAFF
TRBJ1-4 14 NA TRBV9 CASSGGGGDEKLFF
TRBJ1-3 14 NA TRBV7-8 CASSFRAGGNTIYF
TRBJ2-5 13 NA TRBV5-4 CASSFGQKETQYF
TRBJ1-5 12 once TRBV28 CASSEGTQPQHF
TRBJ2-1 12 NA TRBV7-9 CASSSDSNEQFF
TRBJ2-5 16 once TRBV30 CAWTDASGTGLREQYF
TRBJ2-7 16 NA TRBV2 CASSDYVRDTLYEQYF
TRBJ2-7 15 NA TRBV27 CASRGDRDGPYEQYF
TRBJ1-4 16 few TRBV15 CATSRRTTGGDEKLFF
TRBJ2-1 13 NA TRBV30 CASTGLAYNEQFF
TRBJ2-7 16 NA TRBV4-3 CASSQGTSLSAYEQYF
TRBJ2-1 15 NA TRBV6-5 CASIGGTSVVGEQFF
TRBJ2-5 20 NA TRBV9 CASSEGTSGRAQVKQETQYF
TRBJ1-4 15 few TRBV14 CASSQISTTNEKLFF